Presented here are 10 T cell receptor beta chains from one specimen sequenced in a study of beta chain features in type 1 diabetes. These receptors have no identified antigens. The whole isolated RNA underwent reverse transcription, so sequencing captured expressed TCRB transcripts. The table came from immunoSEQ multiplex PCR; TCRdb's copy has only in-frame clones and leaves some out. Of around 180,000 clones listed, under 9.5% are singletons. Study-wide results and limits: Researchers report that Type 1 diabetes patients had moderately but significantly shorter TCRB CDR3s across all four CD4+ subsets.

What was sequenced was central memory CD4+ T cells from blood. Every receptor here comes from a man younger than 35 with type 1 diabetes.

This clone was observed a handful of times. The rearrangement joins TRBV7-9 to TRBJ2-3, with 10 bases fitting TRBD1. Germline assignment: CDR1 SEHNR and CDR2 FQNEAQ (reference sequence). Germline trimming cut 4 bases from V and 4 bases from J; bases unmatched to any gene: 8. There are 16 residues in the CDR3. Here the CDR3 DNA reads TGTGCCAGCAGCTCCCCGGGACAGGGGTGGGCAGATACGCAGTATTTT. Encoded protein: CASSSPGQGWADTQYF.

The chain recombines TRBV30 with TRBJ1-1, with 8 bases fitting TRBD1. The CDR3 is 13 residues long. The V gene end was trimmed by 3 bases and the J gene end by 5 bases; junction bases not matched to a gene: 5. Per the germline V gene, CDR1 is GTSNPN and CDR2 is SVGIG (reference sequence). The CDR3 reads CAWRQGVGTEAFF. The CDR3, as DNA: TGTGCCTGGAGACAGGGGGTTGGTACTGAAGCTTTCTTT.

The rearrangement uses TRBV9 and TRBJ2-3; 8 bases line up with TRBD1. J was trimmed by 1 base and V by 3 bases; bases with no gene match: 7. This CDR3 is built from 16 residues. Germline CDR1 is SGDLS and CDR2 is YYNGEE. The CDR3 sequence is CASSATGDWGTDTQYF. The CDR3, as DNA: TGTGCCAGCAGCGCGACAGGGGATTGGGGCACAGATACGCAGTATTTT.

This chain connects TRBV7-9 to TRBJ2-1, with a weak D call TRBD2 (5 bases). Germline CDR1 reads SEHNR; CDR2 reads FQNEAQ (reference sequence). The CDR3 loop spans 15 amino acids. V was clipped by 5 bases and J by 8 bases, with 19 bases between them. This CDR3 is CASSVAGLNDYEQFF. The DNA for the CDR3 is TGTGCCAGCAGCGTTGCGGGCCTTAACGACTATGAGCAGTTCTTC.

The gene calls are TRBV4-1 and TRBJ2-7; 11 bases match TRBD2. The CDR3 covers 15 residues. Germline assignment: CDR1 MGHRA and CDR2 YSYEKL. The ends lost 3 bases at V and 5 bases at J; junction bases unmatched: 6. The CDR3 sequence: CASSHMTSGINEQYF. DNA of the CDR3: TGCGCCAGCAGCCACATGACTAGCGGGATCAACGAGCAGTACTTC.

The chain employs TRBV13 and TRBJ2-5, with TRBD2 identical over 10 bases. J was trimmed by 2 bases and V by 0 bases; bases with no gene match: 3. Germline-derived CDR1 and CDR2 are PRHDT and FYEKMQ (reference sequence). This CDR3 has 16 amino acids. CDR3 region: CASSLGASGGQETQYF. In DNA, the CDR3 is TGTGCCAGCAGCTTAGGGGCTAGCGGGGGTCAAGAGACCCAGTACTTC.

This clone has a handful of counts. The chain couples TRBV5-1 to TRBJ2-2; 8 bases map to TRBD1. The germline CDR1 and CDR2 sequences are SGHRS and YFSETQ. There are 17 residues in the CDR3. Unmatched junction bases numbered 12, after V lost 5 bases and J lost 3 bases. CDR3 in DNA: TGCGCCAGCAGTTTCGCCTGGACGGGACAGGACACCGGGGAGCTGTTTTTT. Its protein product is CASSFAWTGQDTGELFF. The whole variable domain, remainder taken from reference TRBV5-1 and TRBJ2-2, is KAGVTQTPRYLIKTRGQQVTLSCSPISGHRSVSWYQQTPGQGLQFLFEYFSETQRNKGNFPGRFSGRQFSNSRSEMNVSTLELGDSALYLCASSFAWTGQDTGELFFGEGSRLTVL.

This sequence joins TRBV19 and TRBJ2-1, with 12 nucleotides matching TRBD2. CDR1 is LNHDA, CDR2 SQIVND, per germline (reference sequence). This CDR3 region has 15 residues. With 5 bases clipped from V and 9 bases from J, the junction kept 8 bases outside the gene matches. CDR3 DNA: TGTGCCAGTAGTGGATCTAGCGGGAGGGCCGGTGAGCAGTTCTTC. It is translated as CASSGSSGRAGEQFF.

This sequence joins TRBV5-1 and TRBJ2-5, with D perhaps TRBD1 (6 bases). The CDR3 has 15 residues. V was trimmed by 4 bases and J by 4 bases, leaving 17 bases between them. The germline gives CDR1 SGHRS, CDR2 YFSETQ. This CDR3 reads CASSRAQGSPETQYF. The CDR3 DNA follows: TGCGCCAGCAGCAGAGCACAGGGATCTCCAGAGACCCAGTACTTC.

This clone was counted only a few times. This rearrangement joins TRBV5-1 to TRBJ2-3, with TRBD2 matching 7 bases. This CDR3 has 16 residues. V was clipped by 3 bases and J by 2 bases; unmatched bases: 9. CDR1 and CDR2 from the germline V gene are SGHRS and YFSETQ. CDR3 protein: CASSWPRLAVTDTQYF. The DNA of the CDR3 is TGCGCCAGCAGCTGGCCGCGCCTAGCGGTCACAGATACGCAGTATTTT.